Included here is one T cell receptor (beta chain) sequence, with context. Its target is not known. This record belongs to a study of shared clonotypes between healthy human individuals. The study's findings and limits: Read depth was anticipated to influence clonotype sharing among donors. Naive subsets tended to show greater estimated richness than memory subsets.

CDR1 and CDR2 (germline): SGHRS, YFSETQ. Trimming removed 4 bases from V and 1 base from J; junction bases left unmatched: 19. The CDR3 has 19 residues. Some clones are missing from TCRdb's copy, which holds only in-frame ones; the method was immunoSEQ multiplex PCR. Of 600,000 to 700,000 clones in the sample, around 78% were seen once. The rearrangement uses TRBV5-1 and TRBJ2-7; 8 bases match TRBD2. This receptor was identified in a woman in her twenties or thirties in good health. The source material was memory CD4+ T cells sorted from blood. Sample subset: CD45RA-negative fraction. The CDR3 loop is CASSPAKREMSRLSYEQYF. The CDR3 region has the DNA TGCGCCAGCAGCCCGGCTAAGCGGGAGATGAGCCGCCTTTCCTACGAGCAGTACTTC. Together with reference TRBV5-1 and TRBJ2-7, the CDR3 gives the full variable domain: KAGVTQTPRYLIKTRGQQVTLSCSPISGHRSVSWYQQTPGQGLQFLFEYFSETQRNKGNFPGRFSGRQFSNSRSEMNVSTLELGDSALYLCASSPAKREMSRLSYEQYFGPGTRLTVT.